The 4 T cell receptor beta chains given below trace back to one sample, sequenced in a study of cytomegalovirus exposure and HLA in healthy donors. The PCR was carried out with 60 Vbeta primers and 13 Jbeta primers. Clones were sequenced by immunoSEQ multiplex PCR, and TCRdb holds only the in-frame ones, with some missing. The sample carries approximately 220,000 clones, 80% to 85% recorded once. Sequencing was performed on PBMCs. These receptors all stem from a boy aged 2-9 years in good health and CMV-seronegative.

The J gene is TRBJ2-1, the V gene TRBV6-5, with 10 positions matching TRBD2. V shed 5 bases, J shed 6 bases, and the junction held 4 bases outside the gene matches. Germline V gives CDR1 MNHEY, CDR2 SVGAGI. The CDR3 extends over 14 amino acids. The CDR3 nucleotides read TGTGCCAGCAGTGTAGCGGGAGGATTCAATGAGCAGTTCTTC. It encodes CASSVAGGFNEQFF.

The rearrangement uses TRBV4-1 and TRBJ2-1; 8 bases map to TRBD2. Trimming removed 0 bases from V and 5 bases from J; junction bases left unmatched: 6. Germline V lookup: CDR1 MGHRA, CDR2 YSYEKL. The CDR3 runs 16 residues. CDR3 bases: TGCGCCAGCAGCCAAGAGGGCGGGAGGTTGGACAATGAGCAGTTCTTC. It specifies CASSQEGGRLDNEQFF.

The chain recombines TRBV15 with TRBJ2-1; D may be TRBD2 (6 bases). The germline V and J ends were trimmed by 5 bases and 9 bases, with 14 bases remaining between them. This CDR3 region has 13 residues. Per the germline V gene, CDR1 is LNHNV and CDR2 is YYDKDF (reference sequence). The CDR3 DNA follows: TGTGCCACCAGCCCATCGCGCGGGGCTGAGCAGTTCTTC. It encodes CATSPSRGAEQFF.

This rearrangement joins TRBV7-9 to TRBJ2-3; no firm D call. The CDR3 loop spans 14 amino acids. CDR1 is SEHNR and CDR2 is FQNEAQ in the germline V gene (reference sequence). V was clipped by 0 bases and J by 4 bases, with 8 bases between them. The CDR3 DNA reads as TGTGCCAGCAGCTTAGCGTCGGTGGCAGATACGCAGTATTTT. This encodes CASSLASVADTQYF.